A single sample is the source of the 21 T cell receptor beta chains below, sequenced in a study of OX40 agonist ivuxolimab in advanced cancers. The method was immunoSEQ multiplex PCR; TCRdb's version includes in-frame clones alone and lacks a portion of them. The sample carries about 55,000 clones, roughly 80% recorded once. The sequences come from CD4+ or CD8+ T cells sorted from blood, collected in a trial of the OX40 agonist ivuxolimab. All receptors derive from an adult with an advanced solid tumor such as melanoma, head and neck, liver or kidney cancer.

The chain uses TRBV7-8 and TRBJ2-7; D not resolved. The length of the CDR3 is 12 residues. Germline CDR1 is SGHVS and CDR2 is FQNEAQ. V lost 6 bases, J lost 3 bases, and 9 bases lay in between. CDR3 coding DNA: TGTGCCAGCAGAGGACGAGGCTACGAGCAGTACTTC. This codes for CASRGRGYEQYF.

This clone showed up just once. V gene TRBV27 combines with J gene TRBJ2-7; 7 bases map to TRBD1. Per germline, CDR1 MNHEY and CDR2 SMNVEV (reference sequence). The CDR3 consists of 14 residues. V was pared by 4 bases and J by 2 bases, with 5 bases of the junction left unmatched. The CDR3 DNA reads as TGTGCCAGCAGTTCTACCGGGACAGCCTACGAGCAGTACTTC. Translating gives CASSSTGTAYEQYF.

V is TRBV5-6 and J is TRBJ1-4; D perhaps matches TRBD1 (6 bases). The CDR3 totals 19 residues. CDR1 SGHDT and CDR2 YYEEEE come from the germline V gene. Trimming removed 0 bases from V and 8 bases from J, with 26 bases in between. This CDR3 reads CASSLAGGRVLSRNEKLFF. The CDR3 nucleotides are TGTGCCAGCAGCTTGGCTGGGGGGCGCGTTCTGTCACGGAACGAAAAACTGTTTTTT.

The rearrangement joins TRBV27 to TRBJ2-5; D could derive from TRBD1 or TRBD2 (7 bases each). Germline V gene data show CDR1 as MNHEY and CDR2 as SMNVEV (reference sequence). CDR3 size: 17 residues. The V end lost 3 bases, the J end lost 2 bases, and 19 bases lay between the germline ends. The CDR3 region is CASSLGGAGGFQETQYF. DNA for the CDR3: TGTGCCAGCAGTTTGGGAGGGGCAGGGGGGTTTCAAGAGACCCAGTACTTC.

This chain links TRBV10-3 with TRBJ2-7; D possibly corresponds to TRBD2 (10 bases). Germline V gene data show CDR1 as ENHRY and CDR2 as SYGVKD. This CDR3 spans 14 amino acids. The germline V and J ends were trimmed by 4 bases and 7 bases, with 17 bases remaining between them. The CDR3 nucleotides are TGTGCCATCAGTGGTAGCGGGGGGACAGGGGAGCAGTACTTC. This gives the protein CAISGSGGTGEQYF.

The gene calls are TRBV4-2 and TRBJ2-2; D is unclear. The V gene's germline CDR1 is LGHNA and CDR2 YNFKEQ. The V end lost 6 bases, the J end lost 3 bases, and 8 bases lay between the germline ends. The CDR3 covers 13 residues. The CDR3 nucleotides are TGTGCCAGCAGTGCTGGATACACCGGGGAGCTGTTTTTT. Amino acid sequence: CASSAGYTGELFF.

The genes are TRBV27 and TRBJ2-1; 10 bases line up with TRBD2. CDR1 and CDR2 from the germline V gene are MNHEY and SMNVEV (reference sequence). This CDR3 comprises 16 residues. Germline trimming cut 5 bases from V and 2 bases from J; bases unmatched to any gene: 6. DNA for the CDR3: TGTGCCAGCAGTACTATAGCGGGGGGTCCCTACAATGAGCAGTTCTTC. Protein product: CASSTIAGGPYNEQFF.

This rearrangement joins TRBV15 to TRBJ2-3; D may match TRBD1 or TRBD2 (5 bases each). V shed 3 bases and J shed 2 bases, with 12 bases lying between them. Germline V gene sequence: CDR1 LNHNV, CDR2 YYDKDF (reference sequence). The CDR3 length is 15 residues. The CDR3 reads CATSRSGTPTDTQYF. CDR3 DNA: TGTGCCACCAGCAGGTCCGGGACCCCCACAGATACGCAGTATTTT.

This clone was seen only a few times. This rearrangement joins TRBV5-1 to TRBJ1-3, with D possibly TRBD1 on 6 matching bases. Germline CDR1 and CDR2: SGHRS and YFSETQ. The V end lost 4 bases, the J end lost 0 bases, and 14 bases lay between the germline ends. CDR3 length: 16 amino acids. The CDR3 sequence is CASSLGTFSSGNTIYF. CDR3 nucleotide sequence: TGCGCCAGCAGCCTCGGGACATTCAGCTCTGGAAACACCATATATTTT.

This chain connects TRBV16 to TRBJ1-6; no reliable D call. Trimming left V 0 bases short and J 7 bases short, with 13 bases between. CDR3 length equals 16 residues. Germline lookup yields CDR1 KGHSY and CDR2 FQNENV. DNA for the CDR3: TGTGCCAGCAGCCAATCTCACGATCTTACCAATTCACCCCTCCACTTT. It yields the protein CASSQSHDLTNSPLHF.

V usage is TRBV28 and J usage is TRBJ2-7; a weak D match, TRBD1 (5 bases). The CDR3 is 14 amino acids. Germline assignment: CDR1 MDHEN and CDR2 SYDVKM. The germline V and J ends were trimmed by 4 bases and 12 bases, with 22 bases remaining between them. CDR3 bases: TGTGCCAGCAGTTCTGGGGCTGGAATCCCGGACGCGTACTTC. Translation gives CASSSGAGIPDAYF.

The chain combines TRBV6-5 with TRBJ1-5; D is undetermined. Germline CDR1 and CDR2: MNHEY and SVGAGI. This CDR3 is 14 amino acids long. V was clipped by 8 bases and J by 4 bases, with 15 bases between them. In DNA form, the CDR3 reads TGTGCCAGCCGAGAAGGCGGATCAAATCAGCCCCAGCATTTT. It codes for CASREGGSNQPQHF.

J is TRBJ1-5 and V is TRBV30, with D perhaps TRBD1 (5 bases). Germline V gives CDR1 GTSNPN, CDR2 SVGIG (reference sequence). The CDR3 spans 15 residues. V gave up 2 bases and J gave up 2 bases, with 13 bases separating them. DNA of the CDR3: TGTGCCTGGAGTTCGCAGGGACGAGGCAATCAGCCCCAGCATTTT. Encoded protein: CAWSSQGRGNQPQHF.

This clone was picked up one time. This chain links TRBV5-1 with TRBJ1-5; D gene uncertain. Germline lookup yields CDR1 SGHRS and CDR2 YFSETQ. CDR3 length: 17 amino acids. V lost 1 base to trimming and J lost 2 bases, with 16 bases between them. The CDR3 loop is CASSLNGEPGGNQPQHF. In nucleotides, the CDR3 is TGCGCCAGCAGCTTGAATGGCGAACCTGGGGGCAATCAGCCCCAGCATTTT.

The count of this clone is one. The chain has TRBV5-1 and TRBJ2-5, with 12 bases lining up with TRBD2. CDR3 length: 18 residues. The V and J ends lost 0 bases and 4 bases, in that order; junction bases with no gene match: 10. Germline V gene data show CDR1 as SGHRS and CDR2 as YFSETQ. The CDR3 region has the DNA TGCGCCAGCAGCTTGGGAGCTAGCGGGGGGGCCATAGGAGAGACCCAGTACTTC. Its translation: CASSLGASGGAIGETQYF.

In its sample, this clone was seen once. The chain recombines TRBV6-1 with TRBJ1-1; 10 nucleotides match TRBD1. V lost 8 bases and J lost 5; bases outside the gene matches: 2. There are 12 residues in the CDR3. CDR1 is MNHNS, CDR2 SASEGT, per germline. CDR3 DNA sequence: TGTGCCAGCGACAGGGGGCGGACTGAAGCTTTCTTT. It codes for CASDRGRTEAFF.

V gene TRBV7-3 combines with J gene TRBJ2-1, with D uncertain. CDR3 size: 13 residues. The V gene lost 5 bases and the J gene lost 0 bases, with 5 bases spanning the gap. CDR1 and CDR2 (germline): SGHTA, FQGTGA. CDR3 nucleotides: TGTGCCAGCAGCCCGGGCTCCTACAATGAGCAGTTCTTC. Translated, it gives CASSPGSYNEQFF.

The chain couples TRBV29-1 to TRBJ1-2, with TRBD1 identical over 7 bases. The CDR3 consists of 14 residues. The germline V gene encodes CDR1 SQVTM and CDR2 ANQGSEA. Germline trimming cut 1 base from V and 8 bases from J; bases unmatched to any gene: 10. The CDR3 sequence is CSVEGVGTAQGYTF. CDR3 sequence (DNA): TGCAGCGTTGAAGGTGTGGGGACAGCTCAGGGCTACACCTTC.

V usage is TRBV30 and J usage is TRBJ1-6; D is unresolved. Germline V gene data show CDR1 as GTSNPN and CDR2 as SVGIG (reference sequence). V lost 0 bases to trimming and J lost 8 bases, with 11 bases between them. The CDR3 is made up of 14 amino acids. In DNA, the CDR3 is TGTGCCTGGAGTGTACTGCGGTCGGATTCACCCCTCCACTTT. Translation gives CAWSVLRSDSPLHF.

V gene TRBV6-1 combines with J gene TRBJ1-5; D gene ambiguous. CDR1 MNHNS and CDR2 SASEGT come from the germline V gene. V was shortened by 6 bases and J by 4 bases, with 10 bases between the two germline ends. The length of the CDR3 is 13 residues. For the CDR3, the DNA is TGTGCCAGCAGGGCCGACCTTAATCAGCCCCAGCATTTT. Protein sequence: CASRADLNQPQHF.

The chain uses TRBV6-6 and TRBJ1-2; D may be TRBD1 (5 bases). Germline values: CDR1 MNHNY, CDR2 SVGAGI (reference sequence). V dropped 1 base and J dropped 4 bases, with 13 bases sitting between them. This CDR3 has 15 residues. The CDR3 region has the DNA TGTGCCAGCAGTTACTTAGGGGCGGGCAGCTATGGCTACACCTTC. Translation gives CASSYLGAGSYGYTF.